Shown below are 3 T cell receptor beta chains from a single sample sequenced in a study of blood T cells in healthy people across ages. Together with a sample-barcoded 5' primer, a J-beta primer mix was included in a second PCR lasting about 6 to 11 cycles. TCRdb reprocessed the 5' RACE reads with MiXCR, giving one entry per CDR3 protein. The sample lists under 2,000,000 distinct CDR3 sequences, 40% to 55% occurring once. Sequencing was done on a sample of blood. The receptor source for this set is a woman aged 40 to 50 in good health.

This clonotype has only one observation. This chain connects TRBV6-1 to TRBJ2-5; D is uncertain. The J call is in doubt because the DNA end fits TRBJ2-7 better. Germline CDR1 reads MNHNS; CDR2 reads SASEGT. The CDR3 sequence is 12 residues long. CDR3 sequence reads: CASSGMAYEQYF. DNA for the CDR3: TGTGCCAGCAGCGGCATGGCGTACGAGCAGTACTTC.

The chain's CDR3 is CASSARLAFEETQYF. As DNA, the CDR3 is TGTGCCAGCAGCGCCAGACTAGCGTTTGAAGAGACCCAGTACTTC. V is TRBV9 and J is TRBJ2-7, with 8 bases aligning to TRBD2. The J call may be incorrect, as the DNA end agrees better with TRBJ2-5. CDR1 SGDLS and CDR2 YYNGEE come from the germline V gene. The CDR3 sequence is 15 residues long.

The table lists this clonotype with a few counts. The rearrangement joins TRBV27 to TRBJ1-2; D gene uncertain. The V gene's germline CDR1 is MNHEY and CDR2 SMNVEV (reference sequence). V dropped 5 bases and J dropped 0 bases, with 16 bases sitting between them. CDR3 size: 16 residues. The chain's CDR3 is CASSPLRGRANYGYTF. CDR3 nucleotides: TGTGCCAGCAGTCCCCTCCGAGGGCGAGCTAACTATGGCTACACCTTC.